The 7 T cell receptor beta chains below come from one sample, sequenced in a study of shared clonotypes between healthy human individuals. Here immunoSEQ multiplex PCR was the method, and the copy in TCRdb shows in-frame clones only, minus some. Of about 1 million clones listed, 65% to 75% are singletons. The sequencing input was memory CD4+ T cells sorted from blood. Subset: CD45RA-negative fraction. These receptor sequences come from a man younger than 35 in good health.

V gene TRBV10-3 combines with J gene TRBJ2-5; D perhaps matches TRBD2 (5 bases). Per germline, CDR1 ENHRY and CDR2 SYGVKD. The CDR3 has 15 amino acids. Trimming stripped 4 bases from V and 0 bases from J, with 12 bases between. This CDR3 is CAISGKRGNQETQYF. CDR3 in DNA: TGTGCCATCAGTGGAAAACGGGGAAACCAAGAGACCCAGTACTTC.

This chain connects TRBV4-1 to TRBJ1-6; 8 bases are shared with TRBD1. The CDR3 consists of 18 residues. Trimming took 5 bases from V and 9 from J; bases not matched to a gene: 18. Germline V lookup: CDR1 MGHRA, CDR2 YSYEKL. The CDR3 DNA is TGCGCCAGCAGCACCCCGGGACAGGAAGGGGGAAGGGGTTCACCCCTCCACTTT. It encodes CASSTPGQEGGRGSPLHF.

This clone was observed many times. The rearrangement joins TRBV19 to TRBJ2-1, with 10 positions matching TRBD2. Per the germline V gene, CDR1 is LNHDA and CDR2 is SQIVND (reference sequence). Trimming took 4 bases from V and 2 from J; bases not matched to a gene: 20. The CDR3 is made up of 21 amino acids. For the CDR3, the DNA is TGTGCCAGTAGTAAACCCCCCTGGCAGCCCGGCAGCGGGAGGGCCTACAATGAGCAGTTCTTC. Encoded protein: CASSKPPWQPGSGRAYNEQFF. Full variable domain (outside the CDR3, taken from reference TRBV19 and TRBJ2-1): DGGITQSPKYLFRKEGQNVTLSCEQNLNHDAMYWYRQDPGQGLRLIYYSQIVNDFQKGDIAEGYSVSREKKESFPLTVTSAQKNPTAFYLCASSKPPWQPGSGRAYNEQFFGPGTRLTVL.

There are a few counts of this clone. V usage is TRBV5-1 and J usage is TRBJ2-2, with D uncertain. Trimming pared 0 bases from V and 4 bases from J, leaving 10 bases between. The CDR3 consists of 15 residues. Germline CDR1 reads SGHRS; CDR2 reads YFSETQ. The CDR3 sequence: CASSLVLGSTGELFF. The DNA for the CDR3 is TGCGCCAGCAGCTTGGTTCTGGGTAGCACCGGGGAGCTGTTTTTT.

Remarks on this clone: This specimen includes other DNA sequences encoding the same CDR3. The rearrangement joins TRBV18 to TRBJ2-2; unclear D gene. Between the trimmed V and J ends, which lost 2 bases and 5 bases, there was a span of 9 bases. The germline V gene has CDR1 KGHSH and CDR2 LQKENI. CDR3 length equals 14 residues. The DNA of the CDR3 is TGTGCCAGCTCACCAGAGACCAGGACCGGGGAGCTGTTTTTT. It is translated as CASSPETRTGELFF.

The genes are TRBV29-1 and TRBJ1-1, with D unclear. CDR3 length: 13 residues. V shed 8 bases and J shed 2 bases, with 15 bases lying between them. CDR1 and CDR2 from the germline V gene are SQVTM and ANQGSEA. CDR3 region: CSPPARENTEAFF. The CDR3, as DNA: TGCAGCCCCCCCGCGAGGGAAAACACTGAAGCTTTCTTT. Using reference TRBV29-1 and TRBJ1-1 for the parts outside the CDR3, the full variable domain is SAVISQKPSRDICQRGTSLTIQCQVDSQVTMMFWYRQQPGQSLTLIATANQGSEATYESGFVIDKFPISRPNLTFSTLTVSNMSPEDSSIYLCSPPARENTEAFFGQGTRLTVV.

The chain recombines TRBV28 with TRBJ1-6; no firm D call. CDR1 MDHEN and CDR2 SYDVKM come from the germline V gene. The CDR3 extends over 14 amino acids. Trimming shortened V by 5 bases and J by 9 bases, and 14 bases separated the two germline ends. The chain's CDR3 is CASSPATSISPLHF. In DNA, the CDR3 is TGTGCCAGCAGTCCCGCTACATCGATTTCACCCCTCCACTTT.